The clone carrying this TCR beta chain appeared many times. Its antigen is not identified. Germline V gene sequence: CDR1 SGHVS, CDR2 FNYEAQ. Deletions cut 5 bases from V and 3 bases from J, with 11 bases between. The CDR3 totals 13 residues. This sample is drawn from a study of Graves' ophthalmopathy and Graves' hyperthyroidism. Turning to the study itself: Untreated patients at initial diagnosis provided peripheral blood. General study findings and limits: The model achieved 70.59% sensitivity and around 72% specificity for ophthalmopathy progression.

The authors amplified TCR beta CDR3 regions, and they did so from RNA transcripts for repertoire sequencing. HTBI-primed first-round RT-PCR preceded second-round multiplex PCR. TCRdb used MiXCR to reprocess the multiplex PCR reads, holding one entry per CDR3 protein. The sample gives hundreds of thousands of distinct CDR3 sequences, 20% to 25% of which show up once; under 3% is in the top ten. This rearrangement joins TRBV7-6 to TRBJ2-7; D remains unclear. The sequencing sample was made of peripheral blood. The TCR comes from a woman aged 18-29 years with stable Graves' hyperthyroidism. DNA of the CDR3: TGTGCCAGCAGCCTACGACACCTCTACGAGCAGTACTTC. Its protein is CASSLRHLYEQYF.